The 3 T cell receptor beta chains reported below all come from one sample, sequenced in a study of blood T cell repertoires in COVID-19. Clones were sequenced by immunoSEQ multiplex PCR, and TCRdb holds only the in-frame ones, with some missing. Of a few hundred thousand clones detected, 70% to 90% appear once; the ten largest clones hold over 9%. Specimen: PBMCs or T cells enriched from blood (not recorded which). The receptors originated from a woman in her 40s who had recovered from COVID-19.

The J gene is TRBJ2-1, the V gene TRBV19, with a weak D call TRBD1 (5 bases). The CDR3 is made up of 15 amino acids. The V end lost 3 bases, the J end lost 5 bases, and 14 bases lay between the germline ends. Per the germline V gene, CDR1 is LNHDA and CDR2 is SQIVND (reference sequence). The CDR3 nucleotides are TGTGCCAGTAGTATTGGGGCTTCAAATGACAATGAGCAGTTCTTC. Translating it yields CASSIGASNDNEQFF.

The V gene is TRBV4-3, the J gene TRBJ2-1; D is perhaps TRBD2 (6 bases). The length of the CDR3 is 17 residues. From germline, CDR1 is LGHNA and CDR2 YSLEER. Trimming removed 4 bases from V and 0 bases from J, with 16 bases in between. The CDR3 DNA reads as TGCGCCAGCAGCCGCCATGGAGCGGGCCTCTCCTACAATGAGCAGTTCTTC. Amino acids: CASSRHGAGLSYNEQFF.

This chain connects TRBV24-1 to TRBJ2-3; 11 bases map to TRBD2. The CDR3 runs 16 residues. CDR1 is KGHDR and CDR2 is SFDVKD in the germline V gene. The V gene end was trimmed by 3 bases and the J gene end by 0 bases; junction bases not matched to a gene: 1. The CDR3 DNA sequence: TGTGCCACCAGTGATCGGACTAGCGGGAGCACAGATACGCAGTATTTT. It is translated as CATSDRTSGSTDTQYF.